The rows below give T cell receptor beta chains drawn from one sample of a study of PD-1 blockade in mismatch repair-deficient tumors. Repertoires were generated with immunoSEQ multiplex PCR, while TCRdb's copy carries only in-frame clones and drops some. This sample carries under 150,000 clones, 86% of them seen once, and the ten largest clones take approximately 12%. This material consisted of peripheral blood, taken 44 weeks after starting pembrolizumab. The receptors derive from an adult with mismatch repair-deficient cancer. Each CDR3 is given with its conserved first and last residue. Each record gives: D gene, V gene, CDR3 length, clone size, J gene, CDR3 protein, CDR3 DNA. The D gene is left open where the match is weak. The size of a clone is reported for some rows only, either as once, few or many, or as a class for expanded clones.

D: NA; V: TRBV19; length: 14; size: NA; J: TRBJ1-1; CDR3: CASRPSDRNTEAFF; DNA: TGTGCCAGTAGACCTTCCGACAGGAACACTGAAGCTTTCTTT
D: NA; V: TRBV7-9; length: 11; size: NA; J: TRBJ1-2; CDR3: CASSLDYGYTF; DNA: TGTGCCAGCAGCTTAGACTATGGCTACACCTTC
D: TRBD2; V: TRBV2; length: 17; size: NA; J: TRBJ2-7; CDR3: CASSEARLAGPSYEQYF; DNA: TGTGCCAGCAGTGAAGCGCGACTAGCGGGCCCCTCCTACGAGCAGTACTTC
D: NA; V: TRBV7-8; length: 14; size: NA; J: TRBJ2-1; CDR3: CASSWTGGPNEQFF; DNA: TGTGCCAGCAGCTGGACTGGTGGACCCAATGAGCAGTTCTTC
D: TRBD2; V: TRBV14; length: 17; size: NA; J: TRBJ2-1; CDR3: CASSPMGGTTLVDEQFF; DNA: TGTGCCAGCAGCCCAATGGGGGGGACTACGCTGGTCGATGAGCAGTTCTTC
D: TRBD2; V: TRBV19; length: 16; size: NA; J: TRBJ2-2; CDR3: CASSTRNSGRIGELFF; DNA: TGTGCCAGTAGTACCCGAAATAGCGGGAGGATCGGGGAGCTGTTTTTT
D: NA; V: TRBV4-1; length: 14; size: NA; J: TRBJ2-3; CDR3: CASSQPRSTDTQYF; DNA: TGCGCCAGCAGCCAACCTAGAAGCACAGATACGCAGTATTTT
D: TRBD1; V: TRBV28; length: 14; size: NA; J: TRBJ1-4; CDR3: CASSYLGQEEKLFF; DNA: TGTGCCAGCAGTTACCTCGGACAGGAAGAAAAACTGTTTTTT
D: NA; V: TRBV30; length: 14; size: once; J: TRBJ1-2; CDR3: CAWKSTLDNYGYTF; DNA: TGTGCCTGGAAGTCGACGCTGGATAACTATGGCTACACCTTC
D: NA; V: TRBV9; length: 14; size: NA; J: TRBJ1-1; CDR3: CASSVAELSAEAFF; DNA: TGTGCCAGCAGCGTAGCAGAGTTAAGTGCTGAAGCTTTCTTT
D: NA; V: TRBV27; length: 14; size: NA; J: TRBJ2-1; CDR3: CASSSVGSLNEQFF; DNA: TGTGCCAGCTCCTCGGTCGGGAGCCTCAATGAGCAGTTCTTC
D: NA; V: TRBV7-8; length: 16; size: NA; J: TRBJ2-3; CDR3: CASSPAAGVRLVGQYF; DNA: TGTGCCAGCAGCCCCGCGGCCGGGGTGAGACTTGTGGGGCAGTATTTT
D: NA; V: TRBV6-6; length: 15; size: NA; J: TRBJ2-1; CDR3: CASSHHRVSYNEQFF; DNA: TGTGCCAGCAGCCATCACAGGGTTTCCTACAATGAGCAGTTCTTC
D: TRBD1; V: TRBV9; length: 12; size: NA; J: TRBJ2-7; CDR3: CASSVEGGGQYF; DNA: TGTGCCAGCAGCGTAGAAGGGGGCGGGCAGTACTTC
D: NA; V: TRBV7-2; length: 12; size: NA; J: TRBJ2-7; CDR3: CASSPSWGEQYF; DNA: TGTGCCAGCAGCCCTAGTTGGGGCGAGCAGTACTTC
D: NA; V: TRBV5-3; length: 15; size: NA; J: TRBJ2-7; CDR3: CARSRDSSSSYEQYF; DNA: TGTGCCAGAAGCCGTGACTCTTCCAGCTCCTACGAGCAGTACTTC
D: NA; V: TRBV11-2; length: 14; size: NA; J: TRBJ2-7; CDR3: CASSSHEVRYEQYF; DNA: TGTGCCAGCAGCTCCCACGAGGTCCGCTACGAGCAGTACTTC
D: NA; V: TRBV5-4; length: 14; size: NA; J: TRBJ2-7; CDR3: CASSLEFGENEQYF; DNA: TGTGCCAGCAGCTTGGAGTTCGGGGAGAACGAGCAGTACTTC
D: TRBD2; V: TRBV5-1; length: 18; size: once; J: TRBJ2-2; CDR3: CASSLELAGGLDTGELFF; DNA: TGCGCCAGCAGCTTGGAACTAGCGGGAGGGCTCGACACCGGGGAGCTGTTTTTT
D: NA; V: TRBV4-1; length: 13; size: NA; J: TRBJ2-2; CDR3: CASSLRGAGELFF; DNA: TGCGCCAGCAGCCTCCGCGGAGCCGGGGAGCTGTTTTTT
D: NA; V: TRBV7-6; length: 17; size: NA; J: TRBJ2-7; CDR3: CASSQGQARAGLYEQYF; DNA: TGTGCCAGCAGCCAAGGACAGGCGAGGGCGGGATTGTACGAGCAGTACTTC
D: NA; V: TRBV4-3; length: 16; size: NA; J: TRBJ2-3; CDR3: CASSQVWGGKTDTQYF; DNA: TGCGCCAGCAGCCAAGTTTGGGGAGGAAAGACAGATACGCAGTATTTT
D: NA; V: TRBV2; length: 12; size: NA; J: TRBJ2-7; CDR3: CASRDPSYEQYF; DNA: TGTGCCAGCAGGGACCCCTCCTACGAGCAGTACTTC
D: TRBD1; V: TRBV12-5; length: 15; size: NA; J: TRBJ2-2; CDR3: CASGLGQGFAGELFF; DNA: TGTGCTAGTGGTTTGGGACAGGGATTCGCCGGGGAGCTGTTTTTT